This T cell receptor beta chain came from a study of blood T cell repertoires in COVID-19. About the research overall: Sample material is recorded as cDNA or gDNA derived from T cells, B-cell-depleted T cells, or PBMCs.

Measured with immunoSEQ multiplex PCR; TCRdb has only the in-frame clones, and not every one. This sample yields about half a million clones, of which 88% are seen a single time; around 8% belongs to the top ten. There are 11 residues in the CDR3. Per the germline V gene, CDR1 is LNHDA and CDR2 is SQIVND (reference sequence). The sample was PBMCs or T cells enriched from blood (not recorded which). This chain connects TRBV19 to TRBJ2-3, with D perhaps TRBD1 (6 bases). The clonotype comes from an older woman who had recovered from COVID-19. CDR3 nucleotide sequence: TGTGCGGGCAGGGGAACAGATACGCAGTATTTT. Translated, it gives CAGRGTDTQYF.